This passage covers 26 T cell receptor beta chains from one sample sequenced in a study of early T cells in non-severe SARS-CoV-2 infection. TCRdb re-derived calls from the 5' RACE reads in MiXCR, one entry per CDR3 protein. Among approximately 97,000 distinct CDR3 sequences, approximately 11% were seen once, and the ten largest hold just over 4.5%. The specimen was whole blood, collected at baseline. The source is an adult who was a healthcare worker with PCR-confirmed SARS-CoV-2 infection or an uninfected control (not recorded which).

In its sample, this clonotype was seen many times. The chain employs TRBV6-1 and TRBJ1-2; D is perhaps TRBD1 (6 bases). The CDR3 consists of 12 residues. V lost 6 bases, J lost 6 bases, and 11 bases lay in between. The germline gives CDR1 MNHNS, CDR2 SASEGT. The CDR3 is CASSAGTNGYTF. For the CDR3, the DNA is TGTGCCAGCAGCGCTGGGACAAATGGCTACACCTTC.

Remarks on this clonotype: Because the CDR3's place on the DNA is in doubt, the DNA is left out and the CDR3 is given as listed by TCRdb. The chain links TRBV21-1 to TRBJ1-4; TRBD1 was called by the table and not checked on the DNA. TRBV21-1 corresponds to a pseudogene. From its first to its last residue, the CDR3 has 16 amino acids. The CDR3 is CASSKRPGQIMKNCFF.

The chain carries TRBV5-1 and TRBJ2-3, with 7 positions matching TRBD1. This CDR3 has 13 residues. Germline-derived CDR1 and CDR2 are SGHRS and YFSETQ. The V and J ends lost 4 bases and 5 bases, in that order; junction bases with no gene match: 4. The CDR3 sequence is CASSSTGVDTQYF. CDR3 nucleotide sequence: TGCGCCAGCAGCAGCACAGGGGTAGATACGCAGTATTTT.

The chain employs TRBV27 and TRBJ1-6, with D maybe TRBD1 (6 bases). This CDR3 region has 15 residues. V was cut by 4 bases and J by 7 bases, with 14 bases left in between. Germline CDR1 MNHEY, CDR2 SMNVEV (reference sequence). The CDR3 loop reads CASSYGGRKNSPLHF. The CDR3 bases are TGTGCCAGCAGTTACGGGGGCAGGAAAAATTCACCCCTCCACTTT.

The V gene is TRBV4-2, the J gene TRBJ1-2; D unclear. The CDR3 is 14 residues long. The germline gives CDR1 LGHNA, CDR2 YNFKEQ. Trimming took 3 bases from V and 6 from J, leaving 14 bases between them. The DNA of the CDR3 is TGTGCCAGCAGCCAGGCGGGCCTGGAGAATGGCTACACCTTC. This sequence encodes CASSQAGLENGYTF.

This clonotype has just a few counts. This chain uses TRBV7-9 with TRBJ2-7; 8 nucleotides agree with TRBD2. The V segment lost 6 bases and the J segment 6 bases; nucleotides outside the gene matches: 10. Germline V gives CDR1 SEHNR, CDR2 FQNEAQ (reference sequence). This CDR3 contains 14 residues. CDR3 sequence reads: CASRATGGALEQYF. Here the CDR3 DNA reads TGTGCCAGCAGGGCCACGGGGGGGGCCCTCGAGCAGTACTTC.

The table lists this clonotype with many counts. The chain recombines TRBV20-1 with TRBJ1-1, with 8 bases that match TRBD1. Germline trimming cut 0 bases from V and 7 bases from J; bases unmatched to any gene: 10. This CDR3 is 15 amino acids long. Germline V gene data show CDR1 as DFQATT and CDR2 as SNEGSKA (reference sequence). The CDR3 is CSARDSRRTGREAFF. CDR3 nucleotides: TGCAGTGCTAGAGATTCTCGCCGGACAGGGCGTGAAGCTTTCTTT.

In this sample, this clonotype turned up many times. This sequence joins TRBV7-2 and TRBJ1-2; D gene uncertain. Germline CDR1 reads SGHTA; CDR2 reads FQGNSA. The V and J ends lost 1 base and 2 bases respectively, with 11 bases between them. The CDR3 totals 15 residues. The CDR3 bases are TGTGCCAGCAGCTTAGACGGTATGGGGAACTATGGCTACACCTTC. Protein sequence: CASSLDGMGNYGYTF.

The chain combines TRBV29-1 with TRBJ1-1; maybe TRBD1 (6 bases). Germline V gives CDR1 SQVTM, CDR2 ANQGSEA. Trimming took off 4 bases at V and 9 bases at J, with 12 bases between the two ends. This CDR3 has 11 residues. DNA for the CDR3: TGCAGCGTTGCAGGCGGGGGCCAAGCTTTCTTT. This sequence encodes CSVAGGGQAFF.

A few counts support this clonotype. The gene calls are TRBV4-2 and TRBJ1-3; unclear D gene. The V end lost 1 base, the J end lost 0 bases, and 7 bases lay between the germline ends. Germline V gene data show CDR1 as LGHNA and CDR2 as YNFKEQ. The CDR3 consists of 15 residues. The CDR3 region is CASSQVWGSGNTIYF. CDR3 sequence (DNA): TGTGCCAGCAGCCAAGTCTGGGGCTCTGGAAACACCATATATTTT.

The chain combines TRBV20-1 with TRBJ2-3; D may be TRBD2 (6 bases). Per the germline V gene, CDR1 is DFQATT and CDR2 is SNEGSKA (reference sequence). The CDR3 loop spans 15 amino acids. The germline V and J ends were trimmed by 0 bases and 3 bases, with 13 bases remaining between them. The CDR3 reads CSAREWVGRTDTQYF. Here the CDR3 DNA reads TGCAGTGCTAGAGAATGGGTAGGGAGGACAGATACGCAGTATTTT.

Only a few counts were recorded for this clonotype. The chain couples TRBV14 to TRBJ2-3; possibly TRBD2 for D (6 bases). CDR1 and CDR2 from the germline V gene are SGHDN and FVKESK. CDR3 length equals 13 residues. V gave up 5 bases and J gave up 6 bases, with 12 bases separating them. CDR3 amino acids: CASSRLGGDTQYF. The CDR3 nucleotides read TGTGCCAGCAGCAGACTAGGTGGCGATACGCAGTATTTT.

The sample holds a few counts of this clonotype. The chain employs TRBV7-9 and TRBJ2-3; D not certain. Germline CDR1 is SEHNR and CDR2 is FQNEAQ (reference sequence). The ends were cut back, 10 bases at V and 2 bases at J, with 10 bases in the middle. This CDR3 is 12 amino acids long. CDR3 bases: TGTGCCACGGTAGACTCCACAGATACGCAGTATTTT. It translates to CATVDSTDTQYF.

J is TRBJ1-2 and V is TRBV30; 7 bases are a match to TRBD1. CDR1 and CDR2 from the germline V gene are GTSNPN and SVGIG (reference sequence). Losses at the gene ends were 2 bases for V and 5 bases for J; bases not matched to a gene: 8. The CDR3 runs 14 residues. In nucleotides, the CDR3 is TGTGCCTGGAGTATATTGGGACAGAATTATGGCTACACCTTC. Its translation: CAWSILGQNYGYTF.

The rearrangement uses TRBV20-1 and TRBJ2-4; 10 bases fit TRBD1. V lost 5 bases and J lost 3; bases outside the gene matches: 13. CDR3 size: 17 residues. Germline V gene lookup returns CDR1 DFQATT and CDR2 SNEGSKA (reference sequence). As DNA, the CDR3 is TGCAGTGCTCCAGACACAGACAGGGGGCTCTTCAAAAACATTCAGTACTTC. Its protein is CSAPDTDRGLFKNIQYF.

This clonotype was seen at least ten times. The chain recombines TRBV19 with TRBJ2-3; 8 bases are shared with TRBD2. J was trimmed by 2 bases and V by 3 bases; bases with no gene match: 7. The CDR3 length is 16 residues. Germline assignment: CDR1 LNHDA and CDR2 SQIVND (reference sequence). The CDR3 spells CASSILLAGNTDTQYF. CDR3 bases: TGTGCCAGTAGTATCCTCTTAGCGGGGAACACAGATACGCAGTATTTT.

The chain recombines TRBV18 with TRBJ2-1, with TRBD2 matching 14 bases. The V and J ends lost 3 bases and 10 bases, in that order; junction bases with no gene match: 2. CDR1 and CDR2 (germline): KGHSH, LQKENI. This CDR3 has 14 amino acids. CDR3 residues: CASSPGTSGSEQFF. CDR3 in DNA: TGTGCCAGCTCACCGGGGACTAGCGGGAGCGAGCAGTTCTTC.

This clonotype has at least ten counts. The chain recombines TRBV10-3 with TRBJ2-7, with unresolved D. Trimming removed 0 bases from V and 7 bases from J, with 13 bases in between. CDR3 size: 14 residues. Germline V CDR1 and CDR2: ENHRY, SYGVKD. The CDR3 spells CAISESGRLFEQYF. The CDR3 DNA follows: TGTGCCATCAGTGAGTCCGGACGTTTGTTTGAGCAGTACTTC.

This clonotype was counted a few times. The germline gene is not matched at one end of the junction; a read error may be the cause. The chain combines TRBV13 with TRBJ2-7; TRBD1 matches 9 bases. The CDR3 contains 15 residues. Germline V gene sequence: CDR1 PRHDT, CDR2 FYEKMQ (reference sequence). CDR3 in DNA: TGTGCCAGCAGTTTAGCTCCGGACAGGGGACACGAGCAGTACTTC. It codes for CASSLAPDRGHEQYF.

This clonotype appeared many times. The chain joins TRBV7-3 to TRBJ2-6; possibly TRBD1 for D (5 bases). The CDR3 loop spans 16 amino acids. V was shortened by 4 bases and J by 4 bases, with 14 bases between the two germline ends. From germline, CDR1 is SGHTA and CDR2 FQGTGA. The CDR3, as DNA: TGTGCCAGCAGCTCATATCAGGGCTCCGGGGCCAACGTCCTGACTTTC. Translated: CASSSYQGSGANVLTF.

This clonotype was seen at least ten times. The gene calls are TRBV6-2 or TRBV6-3 and TRBJ2-2; no definite D call. Per germline, CDR1 MNHEY and CDR2 SVGEGT. V was shortened by 8 bases and J by 0 bases, with 10 bases between the two germline ends. The CDR3 covers 14 residues. The CDR3 DNA reads as TGTGCCAGCTTTCTCGGATCGAACACCGGGGAGCTGTTTTTT. This encodes CASFLGSNTGELFF.

There are a few counts of this clonotype. The V call is TRBV20-1, the J call TRBJ1-2; D remains unclear. V lost 3 bases to trimming and J lost 4 bases, with 6 bases between them. This CDR3 is built from 11 residues. Germline V lookup: CDR1 DFQATT, CDR2 SNEGSKA (reference sequence). CDR3 DNA sequence: TGCAGTGCTAGTAACAGCTATGGCTACACCTTC. This encodes CSASNSYGYTF.

The V call is TRBV2, the J call TRBJ2-5, with TRBD2 as a possible D gene (7 bases). The CDR3 contains 15 residues. Looked up from germline, CDR1 is SNHLY and CDR2 is FYNNEI. Trimming removed 3 bases at V and 1 base at J, with 12 bases between. CDR3 protein: CASSDLGGRQETQYF. As DNA, the CDR3 is TGTGCCAGCAGTGACCTCGGGGGGCGCCAAGAGACCCAGTACTTC. The full variable domain, its missing parts supplied by reference TRBV2 and TRBJ2-5, is EPEVTQTPSHQVTQMGQEVILRCVPISNHLYFYWYRQILGQKVEFLVSFYNNEISEKSEIFDDQFSVERPDGSNFTLKIRSTKLEDSAMYFCASSDLGGRQETQYFGPGTRLLVL.

The chain has TRBV6-1 and TRBJ1-5, with 8 bases aligning to TRBD1. This CDR3 region has 18 residues. The germline V gene encodes CDR1 MNHNS and CDR2 SASEGT. The ends lost 2 bases at V and 0 bases at J; junction bases unmatched: 9. CDR3 protein: CASSELTGALYSNQPQHF. The CDR3 region has the DNA TGTGCCAGCAGTGAACTGACAGGGGCCCTTTATAGCAATCAGCCCCAGCATTTT.

The V gene is TRBV12-5, the J gene TRBJ2-7; D ambiguous. The CDR3 covers 13 residues. Germline assignment: CDR1 LGHNT and CDR2 FRNRAP. Trimming stripped 0 bases from V and 4 bases from J, with 7 bases between. The DNA for the CDR3 is TGTGCTAGTGGTTTGGTAAATCAATACGAGCAGTACTTC. This gives the protein CASGLVNQYEQYF.

This clonotype was detected a few times. The gene calls are TRBV25-1 and TRBJ2-5; D perhaps matches TRBD2 (6 bases). CDR1 is MGHDK, CDR2 SYGVNS, per germline. V lost 3 bases and J 3 bases, leaving 11 bases between the germline ends. CDR3 size: 14 residues. The CDR3: CASSEPGDEETQYF. The CDR3 nucleotides are TGTGCCAGCAGTGAGCCGGGAGACGAAGAGACCCAGTACTTC.